Reported below is one T cell receptor (beta chain). What it recognizes is unknown. The assay was immunoSEQ multiplex PCR, and TCRdb's table has in-frame clones only and misses some. The sample consists of about 520,000 clones, more than 95% of them appearing once. The record originates from a study of shared clonotypes between healthy human individuals. From germline, CDR1 is LNHDA and CDR2 SQIVND (reference sequence). The V end lost 5 bases, the J end lost 6 bases, and 17 bases lay between the germline ends. This CDR3 has 15 residues. Study-wide findings and caveats: An effect of sequencing depth on clonotype sharing among donors was expected.

Sequenced input: naive CD4+ T cells sorted from blood. The subset denotes: CD45RA+ positively selected. This sequence originates from a woman aged 30 to 39 in good health. The chain joins TRBV19 to TRBJ2-1; a possible D gene is TRBD2 (6 bases). CDR3 DNA: TGTGCCAGTAGTCTAGCTAGCGAGAGGGGCAATGAGCAGTTCTTC. Amino acids: CASSLASERGNEQFF.